This T cell receptor beta chain was recorded in a study of blood T cell repertoires in COVID-19 (dated by TCRdb to 2018 to 2020). With regard to the full study: The collaborator samples originated in the United States, Italy and Spain and spanned the acute and convalescent phases of COVID-19. The material from the prospective study consisted of cDNA or gDNA derived from T cells, B-cell-depleted T cells, or PBMCs. The dataset comprised deeply sampled blood TCRbeta repertoires from subjects exposed to, actively infected with, or recovered from COVID-19. A freely available public database, intended as a resource for researchers studying the immune response to SARS-CoV-2, is where the repertoires were released. Samples came from the ongoing ImmuneRACE study (first 160 participants) plus 1,254 subjects from 6 global collaborators. Sample metadata almost always included a de-identified subject ID, COVID-19 status, age in years and sex. Where available, HLA class I and class II types were obtained from metadata supplied by the sample provider rather than from assay-based typing.

Overall results and qualifications from the work: Clinical and demographic metadata were provided uncurated, with the amount varying by source and participant.

The immunoSEQ Assay, a bias-controlled multiplex PCR, was used to amplify TCRbeta CDR3 regions from genomic DNA. The study's processing was this. The number of nucleated cells in each sample was estimated from the amplification of reference gene primers within the assay. Sequence reads were collapsed and filtered to measure the absolute abundance of every unique TCRbeta CDR3 rearrangement. For each sample, productive Simpson clonality was calculated as the square root of Simpson's diversity index across productive rearrangements. Sourced from immuneACCESS, this table was stored by TCRdb with only in-frame sequences that have V and J called. A share of the clones is absent; for the studies checked, an unresolved V gene accounts for under half, and the remainder has no known explanation. D and trimming were read from the DNA, whereas the V and J calls and clone size are those reported in that table. For this sample there are 250,000 or so clones; roughly 85% appear just once. Less than 2.5% of the sample goes to the ten largest clones.

In the case of this clone: The clone's antigen remains unknown. No much larger clonotype is one base removed from it; base qualities were not supplied.

Enrolling through a virtual design, the prospective study's participants ranged in age from roughly 18 to 90 years and lived across about two dozen United States geographic areas. In the prospective study, participants were assigned to cohorts based on the clinical history participants reported in a screening survey and a study questionnaire. For ImmuneRACE Cohort 3, a participant was defined as recovered based on two consecutive negative NP/OP PCR tests, clearance by a healthcare professional, or resolution of symptoms. In the prospective study, mobile phlebotomists collected whole blood, serum and a nasopharyngeal or oropharyngeal swab from each participant. Participants in the prospective study had the option to provide additional blood draws and questionnaires over a roughly two-month period. Before DNA extraction, blood samples from the prospective study were shipped at room temperature or frozen.

This TCR was sampled from a woman between 50 and 59 years old who had recovered from COVID-19. Sequenced: PBMCs or T cells enriched from blood (not recorded which).

The bases read TGTGCCAGCAGTTACGGGGGGGGGCTAGCCTACGAGCAGTACTTC. It translates as CASSYGGGLAYEQYF. This sequence uses TRBV6-6 and TRBJ2-7; a weak D assignment points to TRBD2 (7 bases agree). Measured from the cysteine to the phenylalanine, the CDR3 is 15 residues long. Only the CDR3 part of the read is kept: 45 bases, read in frame from the first base. The V end loses 2 bases and the J end loses 2 bases, and a stretch of 13 bases separates them. From the germline V gene (reference sequence), CDR1 is MNHNY and CDR2 is SVGAGI.